The 32 T cell receptor beta chains listed next were all sequenced from one sample in a study of monozygotic twins with cystic fibrosis. Assay used: immunoSEQ multiplex PCR; TCRdb lists only in-frame clones, some missing. The sample yields around 27,000 clones, approximately 90% seen once. The sequencing input was blood. The receptor source for this set is a girl aged 2 to 9 with cystic fibrosis.

DNA for the CDR3: TGTGCCAGCAGCTCACCGAACAGGGGACGCGAGCAGTACTTC. It codes for CASSSPNRGREQYF. The chain couples TRBV7-9 to TRBJ2-7; 7 bases agree with TRBD1. After removal of 4 bases from V and 6 bases from J, the junction contained 9 bases not matched to a gene. The CDR3 consists of 14 residues. Looked up from germline, CDR1 is SEHNR and CDR2 is FQNEAQ (reference sequence).

The chain recombines TRBV19 with TRBJ1-1; a weak D match, TRBD1 (5 bases). The germline V gene has CDR1 LNHDA and CDR2 SQIVND (reference sequence). The V end was cut by 9 bases, the J end by 5 bases, with 13 bases between. The CDR3 has 12 amino acids. CDR3 sequence (DNA): TGTGCCAGCTGGGGGGGGTGGACTGAAGCTTTCTTT. It specifies CASWGGWTEAFF.

The rearrangement links TRBV5-6 to TRBJ2-6; no clear D. CDR1 and CDR2 (germline): SGHDT, YYEEEE. The V gene lost 2 bases and the J gene lost 0 bases, with 3 bases spanning the gap. CDR3 size: 14 residues. CDR3 amino acids: CASSFLSGANVLTF. For the CDR3, the DNA is TGTGCCAGCAGCTTCCTCTCTGGGGCCAACGTCCTGACTTTC.

This clone is a singleton in its sample. This chain links TRBV29-1 with TRBJ2-1, with 12 bases aligning to TRBD2. With V trimmed by 5 bases and J by 8 bases, 7 bases remained unmatched. CDR3 size: 14 residues. CDR1 and CDR2 from the germline V gene are SQVTM and ANQGSEA. The CDR3 DNA follows: TGCAGCGTTTCCCGCCTAGCGGGGGGGCATGAGCAGTTCTTC. Protein product: CSVSRLAGGHEQFF.

This chain links TRBV7-2 with TRBJ1-2; unclear D gene. Germline V gene sequence: CDR1 SGHTA, CDR2 FQGNSA. V lost 3 bases to trimming and J lost 6 bases, with 8 bases between them. CDR3 length equals 12 residues. The CDR3 DNA follows: TGTGCCAGCAGCTTTAGACGGGATGGCTACACCTTC. It is translated as CASSFRRDGYTF.

This chain joins TRBV5-4 and TRBJ2-7; 16 nucleotides align to TRBD2. Per the germline V gene, CDR1 is SGHNT and CDR2 is YYREEE (reference sequence). CDR3 length equals 16 residues. V dropped 4 bases and J dropped 2; count of bases not matched to a gene: 3. DNA of the CDR3: TGTGCCAGCAGCCCCGGGACTAGCGGGGGGGCCTACGAGCAGTACTTC. It specifies CASSPGTSGGAYEQYF.

This chain links TRBV2 with TRBJ1-1; D is unresolved. Trimming took off 7 bases at V and 1 base at J, with 10 bases between the two ends. This CDR3 region has 13 residues. Germline CDR1 is SNHLY and CDR2 is FYNNEI. In DNA form, the CDR3 reads TGTGCCAGCAATGGTGAGGGGAACACTGAAGCTTTCTTT. Translating gives CASNGEGNTEAFF. The full variable domain, with the rest looked up from reference TRBV2 and TRBJ1-1, is EPEVTQTPSHQVTQMGQEVILRCVPISNHLYFYWYRQILGQKVEFLVSFYNNEISEKSEIFDDQFSVERPDGSNFTLKIRSTKLEDSAMYFCASNGEGNTEAFFGQGTRLTVV.

The chain carries TRBV30 and TRBJ1-2; D ambiguous. V gave up 5 bases and J gave up 0 bases, with 4 bases separating them. Looked up from germline, CDR1 is GTSNPN and CDR2 is SVGIG (reference sequence). The CDR3 is made up of 11 amino acids. The CDR3 sequence is CAWQANYGYTF. CDR3 DNA: TGTGCCTGGCAGGCTAACTATGGCTACACCTTC. The full variable domain, rest sourced from reference TRBV30 and TRBJ1-2, is SQTIHQWPATLVQPVGSPLSLECTVEGTSNPNLYWYRQAAGRGLQLLFYSVGIGQISSEVPQNLSASRPQDRQFILSSKKLLLSDSGFYLCAWQANYGYTFGSGTRLTVV.

This clone has just one count. V usage is TRBV6-5 and J usage is TRBJ1-1, with D perhaps matching TRBD1 (5 bases). Trimming removed 4 bases from V and 13 bases from J, with 22 bases in between. The CDR3 sequence is 14 residues long. Per germline, CDR1 MNHEY and CDR2 SVGAGI. CDR3 residues: CASSSLGGRSKIFF. The CDR3 DNA reads as TGTGCCAGCAGTTCCCTGGGGGGTAGAAGTAAAATTTTCTTT.

This clone was recorded once. The rearrangement uses TRBV19 and TRBJ2-7; unclear D gene. Looked up from germline, CDR1 is LNHDA and CDR2 is SQIVND (reference sequence). V was trimmed by 6 bases and J by 1 base, leaving 13 bases between them. This CDR3 region has 14 residues. The CDR3 region is CASRAPGSSYEQYF. The CDR3 DNA is TGTGCCAGTAGAGCACCTGGGTCTTCCTACGAGCAGTACTTC.

The chain links TRBV7-8 to TRBJ1-1; D unresolved. This CDR3 is 17 amino acids long. The V and J ends lost 0 bases and 0 bases respectively, with 14 bases between them. The germline CDR1 and CDR2 sequences are SGHVS and FQNEAQ. DNA of the CDR3: TGTGCCAGCAGCTTAGCGCCAGAGGGTTCCATGAACACTGAAGCTTTCTTT. This encodes CASSLAPEGSMNTEAFF.

The chain combines TRBV10-3 with TRBJ2-7, with 9 nucleotides matching TRBD2. CDR1 is ENHRY and CDR2 is SYGVKD in the germline V gene. V trimming: 2 bases; J trimming: 5 bases; junction bases outside the gene matches: 13. The length of the CDR3 is 17 residues. CDR3 protein: CAISEPLGLAGVHEQYF. The CDR3 region has the DNA TGTGCCATCAGTGAGCCCCTCGGGTTAGCGGGGGTCCACGAGCAGTACTTC.

This clone turned up a few times. The J gene is TRBJ1-1, the V gene TRBV5-1; no reliable D call. V was shortened by 4 bases and J by 0 bases, with 10 bases between the two germline ends. Germline V CDR1 and CDR2: SGHRS, YFSETQ. The CDR3 contains 14 residues. The CDR3 region has the DNA TGCGCCAGCAGCCGGAATGGGATGAACACTGAAGCTTTCTTT. It translates to CASSRNGMNTEAFF.

This clone has just a few counts. The V gene is TRBV4-2, the J gene TRBJ1-2; 12 bases line up with TRBD1. J lost 4 bases, V lost 1 base, and 4 bases had no gene match. Germline V lookup: CDR1 LGHNA, CDR2 YNFKEQ. The CDR3 runs to 16 residues. Here the CDR3 reads CASSQVGTGGVYGYTF. CDR3 DNA: TGTGCCAGCAGCCAAGTCGGGACAGGGGGCGTCTATGGCTACACCTTC.

The chain employs TRBV5-4 and TRBJ2-3; D is unclear. The CDR3 is made up of 13 amino acids. Deletions cut 0 bases from V and 4 bases from J, with 6 bases between. From germline, CDR1 is SGHNT and CDR2 YYREEE (reference sequence). The CDR3 sequence: CASSLGRADTQYF. Here the CDR3 DNA reads TGTGCCAGCAGCTTGGGCCGAGCAGATACGCAGTATTTT.

Remarks on this clone: One end of the junction does not line up with germline, which may come from a read error. V is TRBV6-6 and J is TRBJ2-3, with 11 bases aligning to TRBD2. Germline V lookup: CDR1 MNHNY, CDR2 SVGAGI (reference sequence). CDR3 length equals 14 residues. This CDR3 is CAISSGGAKDTQYF. CDR3 in DNA: TGTGCCATCAGTAGCGGGGGGGCAAAGGATACGCAGTATTTT.

This clone has only a few counts. This chain links TRBV5-7 with TRBJ2-5; 14 positions agree with TRBD2. TRBV5-7 is given ORF status, its function remaining uncertain. There are 17 residues in the CDR3. J gave up 2 bases and V 3 bases, and 6 bases lay outside the gene matches. The CDR3 coding sequence is TGTGCCAGCAGCTCTGGACTAGCGGGGGGAGAACAAGAGACCCAGTACTTC. As protein: CASSSGLAGGEQETQYF.

The genes are TRBV6-5 and TRBJ2-5; the D call may be TRBD1 or TRBD2 (5 bases each). Germline-derived CDR1 and CDR2 are MNHEY and SVGAGI. The CDR3 spans 15 residues. V was pared by 0 bases and J by 2 bases, with 10 bases between. The CDR3 DNA sequence: TGTGCCAGCAGTTACTCCGGGACGGTACAAGAGACCCAGTACTTC. Its protein is CASSYSGTVQETQYF.

This chain uses TRBV5-1 with TRBJ2-2, with 10 bases fitting TRBD2. Germline CDR1 reads SGHRS; CDR2 reads YFSETQ. The junction had 6 bases not matched to a gene; V was cut back by 4 bases and J by 3 bases. This CDR3 contains 16 residues. Written as DNA, the CDR3 is TGCGCCAGCAGCCCATTAGCGGGGGGCTACACCGGGGAGCTGTTTTTT. It yields the protein CASSPLAGGYTGELFF.

Of note for this clone: At one boundary the junction diverges from the germline segment, which might be a read error. The chain has TRBV11-3 and TRBJ2-7; 7 positions agree with TRBD1. Germline V gene sequence: CDR1 SGHNT, CDR2 YENEEA. The CDR3 extends over 11 amino acids. CDR3 DNA: TGTGCCAGCAGCGGGTCGGGACAGATCAACTTC. It translates to CASSGSGQINF.

The chain links TRBV2 to TRBJ1-2; D may be TRBD1 (6 bases). The CDR3 runs to 15 residues. Between the trimmed V and J ends, which lost 8 bases and 4 bases, there was a span of 20 bases. CDR1 is SNHLY, CDR2 FYNNEI, per germline. The DNA of the CDR3 is TGTGCCAGCCGCGCGGGGGCAGGGACAATCTATGGCTACACCTTC. This gives the protein CASRAGAGTIYGYTF.

This chain links TRBV18 with TRBJ1-1; 8 bases are shared with TRBD1. V gave up 4 bases and J gave up 4 bases; unmatched junction bases: 2. Per germline, CDR1 KGHSH and CDR2 LQKENI. The CDR3 length is 13 residues. This chain's CDR3 is CASSLTGGTEAFF. The CDR3, as DNA: TGTGCCAGCTCACTTACAGGGGGCACTGAAGCTTTCTTT.

The rearrangement links TRBV4-1 to TRBJ1-6; weak D call: TRBD1 (6 bases). This CDR3 comprises 19 residues. Trimming left V 1 base short and J 8 bases short, with 24 bases between. In germline, CDR1 is MGHRA, CDR2 YSYEKL. CDR3 sequence reads: CASSQGEAFGGHQDSPLHF. The CDR3 region has the DNA TGCGCCAGCAGCCAAGGGGAAGCGTTTGGGGGCCATCAAGATTCACCCCTCCACTTT.

The chain combines TRBV6-1 with TRBJ2-7; D gene uncertain. V was trimmed by 6 bases and J by 0 bases, leaving 15 bases between them. This CDR3 contains 15 residues. Germline CDR1 reads MNHNS; CDR2 reads SASEGT. The CDR3 sequence is CASSRSGTSSYEQYF. The CDR3 nucleotides are TGTGCCAGCAGCCGGTCGGGCACCAGCTCCTACGAGCAGTACTTC.

V and J are TRBV7-6 and TRBJ2-1, with 8 positions matching TRBD2. Germline lookup yields CDR1 SGHVS and CDR2 FNYEAQ. The J segment lost 7 bases and the V segment lost 5 bases, leaving 13 bases of the junction unmatched. This CDR3 is 16 amino acids long. The CDR3 region is CASSPKWLAGQNEQFF. The CDR3 coding sequence is TGTGCCAGCAGCCCGAAATGGTTAGCGGGGCAGAATGAGCAGTTCTTC.

This chain connects TRBV9 to TRBJ1-6; tentatively, D is TRBD1 (5 bases). Germline-derived CDR1 and CDR2 are SGDLS and YYNGEE. V lost 4 bases, J lost 2 bases, and 19 bases lay in between. There are 18 residues in the CDR3. The CDR3 sequence is CASSPLGAGGTYNSPLHF. CDR3 DNA: TGTGCCAGCAGCCCCCTTGGTGCCGGGGGAACCTATAATTCACCCCTCCACTTT.

This clone was observed a handful of times. The chain has TRBV6-1 and TRBJ2-1, with TRBD1 matching over 8 bases. The J segment lost 2 bases and the V segment lost 1 base, leaving 13 bases of the junction unmatched. The CDR3 covers 19 residues. CDR1 and CDR2 from the germline V gene are MNHNS and SASEGT. CDR3 in amino acids: CASSEEVIPGGQAYNEQFF. CDR3 in DNA: TGTGCCAGCAGTGAAGAAGTTATTCCCGGGGGACAGGCCTACAATGAGCAGTTCTTC.

The chain uses TRBV18 and TRBJ1-2; tentative D call: TRBD1 (6 bases). This CDR3 has 11 residues. The germline V gene has CDR1 KGHSH and CDR2 LQKENI. V was clipped by 5 bases and J by 13 bases, with 14 bases between them. CDR3 DNA: TGTGCCAGCTCATCCCAGACAGGTCCCACCTTC. This codes for CASSSQTGPTF.

This clone was found once. This chain's CDR3 is CASSPSEPPYEQYF. CDR3 in DNA: TGTGCCAGCAGCCCCTCCGAGCCTCCCTACGAGCAGTACTTC. The chain couples TRBV7-2 to TRBJ2-7; D not certain. CDR3 length: 14 residues. The V end was cut by 5 bases, the J end by 2 bases, with 13 bases between. In germline, CDR1 is SGHTA, CDR2 FQGNSA.

This clone was picked up a small number of times. The chain employs TRBV18 and TRBJ1-1; D might be TRBD1 (6 bases). The V and J ends lost 4 bases and 5 bases respectively, with 11 bases between them. Germline V gene lookup returns CDR1 KGHSH and CDR2 LQKENI. This CDR3 comprises 13 residues. CDR3 protein: CASSQGVETEAFF. The CDR3 DNA reads as TGTGCCAGCTCACAGGGGGTGGAGACTGAAGCTTTCTTT.

This chain joins TRBV10-3 and TRBJ1-1, with D possibly TRBD1 on 6 matching bases. The CDR3 is 15 amino acids. V lost 5 bases and J lost 0, with 13 bases in between. Germline CDR1 ENHRY, CDR2 SYGVKD. The CDR3 DNA sequence: TGTGCCATCAGTCCGGGACATTTCATGAACACTGAAGCTTTCTTT. It is translated as CAISPGHFMNTEAFF.

This chain uses TRBV19 with TRBJ1-1; no reliable D call. V was shortened by 7 bases and J by 2 bases, with 20 bases between the two germline ends. Germline V lookup: CDR1 LNHDA, CDR2 SQIVND (reference sequence). The CDR3 has 16 residues. CDR3 nucleotides: TGTGCCAGTACCCAGGCGGGTGCACTCCTCAACACTGAAGCTTTCTTT. Its protein product is CASTQAGALLNTEAFF.